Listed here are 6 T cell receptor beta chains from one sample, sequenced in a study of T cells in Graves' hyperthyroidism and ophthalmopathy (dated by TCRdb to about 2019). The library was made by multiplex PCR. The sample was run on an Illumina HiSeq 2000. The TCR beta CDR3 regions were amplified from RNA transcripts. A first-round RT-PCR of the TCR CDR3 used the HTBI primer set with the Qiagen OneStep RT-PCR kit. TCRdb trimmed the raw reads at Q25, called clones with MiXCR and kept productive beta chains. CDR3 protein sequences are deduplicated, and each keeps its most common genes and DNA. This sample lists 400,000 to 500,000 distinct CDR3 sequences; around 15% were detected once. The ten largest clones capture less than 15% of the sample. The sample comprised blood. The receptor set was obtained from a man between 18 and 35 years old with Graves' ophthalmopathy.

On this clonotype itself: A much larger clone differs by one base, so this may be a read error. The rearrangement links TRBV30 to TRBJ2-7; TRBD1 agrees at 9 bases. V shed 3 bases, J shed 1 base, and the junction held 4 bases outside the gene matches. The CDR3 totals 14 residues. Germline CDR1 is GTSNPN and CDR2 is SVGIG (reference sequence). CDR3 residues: CAWRRTGASYEQYF. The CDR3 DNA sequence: TGTGCCTGGAGGAGGACAGGGGCATCCTACGAGCAGTACTTC.

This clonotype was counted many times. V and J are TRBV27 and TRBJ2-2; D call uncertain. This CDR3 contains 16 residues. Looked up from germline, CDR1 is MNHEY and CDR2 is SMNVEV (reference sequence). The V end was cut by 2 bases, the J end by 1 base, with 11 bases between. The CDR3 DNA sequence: TGTGCCAGCAGTTTAGAAGGACCCTTGAACACCGGGGAGCTGTTTTTT. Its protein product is CASSLEGPLNTGELFF.

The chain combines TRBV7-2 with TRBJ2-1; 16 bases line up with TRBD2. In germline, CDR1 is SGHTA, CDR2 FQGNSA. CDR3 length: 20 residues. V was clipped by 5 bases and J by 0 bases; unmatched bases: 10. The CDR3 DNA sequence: TGTGCCAGCAGCCCGGGGACTAGCGGGGGGGCCGGTCGCTCCTACAATGAGCAGTTCTTC. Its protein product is CASSPGTSGGAGRSYNEQFF.

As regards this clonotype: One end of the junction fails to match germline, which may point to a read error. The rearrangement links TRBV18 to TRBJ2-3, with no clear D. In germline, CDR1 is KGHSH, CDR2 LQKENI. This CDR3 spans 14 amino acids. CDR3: CASSPLPSADAQYF. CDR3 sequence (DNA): TGTGCCAGCTCACCCTTGCCGAGCGCAGATGCGCAGTATTTT.

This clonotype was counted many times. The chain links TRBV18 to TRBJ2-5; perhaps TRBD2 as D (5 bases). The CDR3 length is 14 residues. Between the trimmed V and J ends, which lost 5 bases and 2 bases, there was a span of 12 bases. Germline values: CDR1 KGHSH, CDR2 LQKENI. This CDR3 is CASSSFGVQETQYF. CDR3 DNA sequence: TGTGCCAGCTCATCGTTCGGGGTACAAGAGACCCAGTACTTC.

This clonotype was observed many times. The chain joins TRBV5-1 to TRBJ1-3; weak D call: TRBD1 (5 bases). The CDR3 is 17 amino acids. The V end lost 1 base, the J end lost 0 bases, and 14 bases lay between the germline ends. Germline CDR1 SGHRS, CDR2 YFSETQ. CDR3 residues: CASSLFPRAISGNTIYF. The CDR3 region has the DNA TGCGCCAGCAGCTTGTTTCCCAGGGCCATCTCTGGAAACACCATATATTTT.